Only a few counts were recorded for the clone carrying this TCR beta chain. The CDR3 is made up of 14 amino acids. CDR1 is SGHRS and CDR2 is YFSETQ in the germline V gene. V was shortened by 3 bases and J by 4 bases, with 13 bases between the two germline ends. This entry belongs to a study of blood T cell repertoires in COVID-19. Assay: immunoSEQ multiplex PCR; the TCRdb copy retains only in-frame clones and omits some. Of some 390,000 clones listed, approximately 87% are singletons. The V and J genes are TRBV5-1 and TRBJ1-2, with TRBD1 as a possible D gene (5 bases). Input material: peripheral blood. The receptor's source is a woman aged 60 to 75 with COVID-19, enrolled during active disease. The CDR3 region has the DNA TGCGCCAGCAGCTCGAAAGGTCAGGGCTATGGCTACACCTTC. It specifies CASSSKGQGYGYTF.